The 9 T cell receptor beta chains below were found in one sample sequenced in a study of blood T cells in healthy people across ages. Primed by a sample-barcoded 5' primer and a J-beta primer mix, a second PCR proceeded for about 7 to 12 cycles. TCRdb itself ran the 5' RACE reads through MiXCR, one entry per CDR3 protein. The table has 750,000 to 950,000 distinct CDR3 sequences, roughly 53% seen once. The sample consisted of blood. The source of these receptors is an elderly man in good health.

The V gene is TRBV3-1, the J gene TRBJ2-5; no clear D gene. Between the trimmed V and J ends, which lost 0 bases and 7 bases, there was a span of 15 bases. This CDR3 has 15 residues. The germline V gene encodes CDR1 LGHDT and CDR2 YNNKEL (reference sequence). The DNA for the CDR3 is TGTGCCAGCAGCCAAGAGGGCAGGATAGAAGGGACCCAGTACTTC. This sequence encodes CASSQEGRIEGTQYF.

On this clonotype: A much larger clone sits a single nucleotide away, making a read error possible. This chain connects TRBV7-2 to TRBJ1-1; D gene uncertain. Per germline, CDR1 SGHTA and CDR2 FQGNSA. This CDR3 region has 15 residues. CDR3: CASSLEVSSNTESFF. The CDR3 DNA reads as TGTGCCAGCAGCTTAGAGGTCAGCTCCAACACTGAATCTTTCTTT.

This clonotype turned up a few times. V is TRBV12-3 or TRBV12-4 and J is TRBJ2-3, with D maybe TRBD2 (5 bases). This CDR3 has 11 amino acids. V lost 6 bases and J 4 bases, leaving 5 bases between the germline ends. CDR3 sequence (DNA): TGTGCCAGCAGGAGGGCAGATACGCAGTATTTT. This gives the protein CASRRADTQYF.

This chain connects TRBV7-2 to TRBJ2-7, with 11 bases identical to TRBD2. CDR3 length: 15 residues. The V gene's germline CDR1 is SGHTA and CDR2 FQGNSA. J was trimmed by 2 bases and V by 3 bases; bases with no gene match: 3. CDR3 nucleotide sequence: TGTGCCAGCAGCTTTATGACTAGCGGGACCTACGAGCAGTACTTC. Amino acids: CASSFMTSGTYEQYF. Full variable domain (outside the CDR3, taken from reference TRBV7-2 and TRBJ2-7): GAGVSQSPSNKVTEKGKDVELRCDPISGHTALYWYRQSLGQGLEFLIYFQGNSAPDKSGLPSDRFSAERTGGSVSTLTIQRTQQEDSAVYLCASSFMTSGTYEQYFGPGTRLTVT.

The chain uses TRBV20-1 and TRBJ1-2; D is possibly TRBD1 (6 bases). The germline V gene has CDR1 DFQATT and CDR2 SNEGSKA (reference sequence). The CDR3 consists of 12 residues. V shed 6 bases and J shed 5 bases, with 13 bases lying between them. The CDR3: CSARDKEYGYTF. For the CDR3, the DNA is TGCAGTGCAAGGGACAAGGAGTATGGCTACACCTTC.

This rearrangement joins TRBV21-1 to TRBJ1-1; the table's D call, TRBD1, was not checked against the DNA. TRBV21-1 is labeled a pseudogene. This CDR3 contains 12 residues. CDR3 nucleotides: TGTGCCAGCAGGACACAGGGGACTGAAGCTTTCTTT. It codes for CASRTQGTEAFF.

This clonotype was counted only a few times. The chain has TRBV4-1 and TRBJ2-1, with 11 nucleotides matching TRBD1. The V gene end was trimmed by 3 bases and the J gene end by 7 bases; junction bases not matched to a gene: 5. Germline V gene lookup returns CDR1 MGHRA and CDR2 YSYEKL. The CDR3 covers 15 residues. The chain's CDR3 is CASSHGTGGRNEQFF. DNA for the CDR3: TGCGCCAGCAGCCACGGGACAGGGGGTCGAAATGAGCAGTTCTTC.

The chain couples TRBV11-2 to TRBJ2-2; D call uncertain. The V end was cut by 2 bases, the J end by 4 bases, with 17 bases between. Germline V gives CDR1 SGHAT, CDR2 FQNNGV. The CDR3 consists of 17 residues. CDR3 residues: CASSLTPGRRRTGELFF. CDR3 DNA: TGTGCCAGCAGCTTAACCCCCGGCAGGAGACGCACCGGGGAGCTGTTTTTT.

The gene calls are TRBV6-6 and TRBJ1-2; 10 nucleotides line up with TRBD1. The CDR3 extends over 17 amino acids. V dropped 11 bases and J dropped 4; count of bases not matched to a gene: 19. Germline V gene sequence: CDR1 MNHNY, CDR2 SVGAGI (reference sequence). The CDR3 region is CAASAGTGVTSIYGYTF. The CDR3 nucleotides are TGTGCCGCCTCCGCCGGGACAGGGGTCACCTCGATCTATGGCTACACCTTC.